This TCR beta chain is drawn from a study of control samples from healthy donors and cancer patients. The repertoire was sequenced with immunoSEQ multiplex PCR; TCRdb's copy has only in-frame clones and lacks some. The sample holds some 130,000 clones, 90% seen once. This receptor was identified in a man aged 40-50 years in good health. Sequenced sample: blood.

As DNA, the CDR3 is TGTGCCAGCAGTCCACACAGGGTTACTCAGCCCCAGCATTTT. Translating gives CASSPHRVTQPQHF. The chain employs TRBV6-5 and TRBJ1-5; a weak D match, TRBD1 (6 bases). Germline CDR1 reads MNHEY; CDR2 reads SVGAGI. The V gene lost 5 bases and the J gene lost 6 bases, with 14 bases spanning the gap. CDR3 length equals 14 residues.